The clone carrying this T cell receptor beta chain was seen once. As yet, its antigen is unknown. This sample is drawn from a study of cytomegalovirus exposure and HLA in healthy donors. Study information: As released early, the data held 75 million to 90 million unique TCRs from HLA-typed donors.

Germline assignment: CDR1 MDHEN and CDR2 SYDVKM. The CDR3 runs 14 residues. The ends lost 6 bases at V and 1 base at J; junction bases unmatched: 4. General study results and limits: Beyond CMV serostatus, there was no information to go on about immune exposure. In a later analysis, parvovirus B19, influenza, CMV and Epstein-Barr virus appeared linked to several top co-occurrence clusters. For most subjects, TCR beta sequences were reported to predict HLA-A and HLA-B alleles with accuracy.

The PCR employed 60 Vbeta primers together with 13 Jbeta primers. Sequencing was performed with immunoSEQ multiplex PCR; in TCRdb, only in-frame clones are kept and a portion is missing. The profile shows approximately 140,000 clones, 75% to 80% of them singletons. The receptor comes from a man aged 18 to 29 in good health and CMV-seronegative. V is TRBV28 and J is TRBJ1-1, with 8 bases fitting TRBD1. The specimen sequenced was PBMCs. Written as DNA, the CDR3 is TGTGCCAGCAGGACAGGGGAGTGGAACACTGAAGCTTTCTTT. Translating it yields CASRTGEWNTEAFF.